This T cell receptor (beta chain) was documented in a study of OX40 agonist ivuxolimab in advanced cancers. Study-level results: No antigen was identified for the clonally expanded peripheral T cells. CD4+ and CD8+ T cells in blood underwent clonal expansion by week 6 at 0.1 to 3.0 mg/kg.

This clone occurred a few times. The antigen is undetermined. Trimming took 11 bases from V and 6 from J; bases not matched to a gene: 18. Germline CDR1 is LNHDA and CDR2 is SQIVND (reference sequence). The CDR3 length is 15 residues. Method: immunoSEQ multiplex PCR; TCRdb's copy keeps in-frame clones and lacks some. The sample includes under 55,000 clones, roughly nine tenths of them seen just once. Sequenced here: CD4+ or CD8+ T cells sorted from blood, sampled in a trial of the OX40 agonist ivuxolimab. The TCR originated in an adult with an advanced solid tumor such as melanoma, head and neck, liver or kidney cancer. The chain employs TRBV19 and TRBJ1-2; 7 bases match TRBD1. The CDR3 DNA reads TGTGCCTCCCGACAGGGCAGGTTAATCGGGGATGGCTACACCTTC. Protein product: CASRQGRLIGDGYTF.